Detailed here is one T cell receptor (beta chain). The data derive from a study of OX40 agonist ivuxolimab in advanced cancers. Assay: immunoSEQ multiplex PCR; the TCRdb copy retains only in-frame clones and omits some. The sample contains about 100,000 clones, approximately 90% of which appear only once. CDR1 is MDHEN, CDR2 SYDVKM, per germline. The CDR3 is 11 amino acids. Trimming removed 2 bases at V and 8 bases at J, with 6 bases between. The chain couples TRBV28 to TRBJ1-1, with D tentatively TRBD1 (6 bases). The source was CD4+ or CD8+ T cells sorted from blood, collected in a trial of the OX40 agonist ivuxolimab. This clonotype originated in an adult with an advanced solid tumor such as melanoma, head and neck, liver or kidney cancer. CDR3 amino acids: CASSLRGEAFF. CDR3 nucleotides: TGTGCCAGCAGTTTAAGGGGGGAAGCTTTCTTT.